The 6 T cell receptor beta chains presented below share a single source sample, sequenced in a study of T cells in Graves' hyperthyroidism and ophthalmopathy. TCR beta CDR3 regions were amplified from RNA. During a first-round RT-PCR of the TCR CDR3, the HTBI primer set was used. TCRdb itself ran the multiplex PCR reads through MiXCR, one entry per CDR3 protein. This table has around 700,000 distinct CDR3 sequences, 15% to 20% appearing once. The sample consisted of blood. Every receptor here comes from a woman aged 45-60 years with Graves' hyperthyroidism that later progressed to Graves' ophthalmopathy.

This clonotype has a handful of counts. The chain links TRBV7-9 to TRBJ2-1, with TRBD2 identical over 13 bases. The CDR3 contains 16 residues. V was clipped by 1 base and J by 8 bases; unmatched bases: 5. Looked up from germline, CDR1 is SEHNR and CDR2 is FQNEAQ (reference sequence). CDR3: CASSLELAGGGDEQFF. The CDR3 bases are TGTGCCAGCAGCTTAGAACTAGCGGGGGGGGGAGATGAGCAGTTCTTC. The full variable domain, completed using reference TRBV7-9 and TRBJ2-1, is DTGVSQNPRHKITKRGQNVTFRCDPISEHNRLYWYRQTLGQGPEFLTYFQNEAQLEKSRLLSDRFSAERPKGSFSTLEIQRTEQGDSAMYLCASSLELAGGGDEQFFGPGTRLTVL.

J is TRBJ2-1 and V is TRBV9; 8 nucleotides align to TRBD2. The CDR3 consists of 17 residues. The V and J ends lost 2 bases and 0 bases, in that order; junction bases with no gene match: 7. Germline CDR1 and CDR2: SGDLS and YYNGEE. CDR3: CASSVGLAGSSYNEQFF. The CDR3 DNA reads TGTGCCAGCAGCGTCGGGCTAGCGGGCAGCTCCTACAATGAGCAGTTCTTC.

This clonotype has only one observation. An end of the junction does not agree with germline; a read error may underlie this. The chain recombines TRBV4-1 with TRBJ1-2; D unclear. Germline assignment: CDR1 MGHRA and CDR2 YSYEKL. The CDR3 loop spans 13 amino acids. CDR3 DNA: TGTGCCAGCAGCCAAGATCCAACCTATGGCTACACCTTC. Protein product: CASSQDPTYGYTF.

The CDR3 nucleotides read TGCAGTGCTAGAGGGAGGCCTTCGAACACCGGGGAGCTGTTTTTT. Its protein product is CSARGRPSNTGELFF. This chain uses TRBV20-1 with TRBJ2-2; tentative D call: TRBD2 (5 bases). The ends were cut back, 1 base at V and 0 bases at J, with 9 bases in the middle. CDR1 and CDR2 from the germline V gene are DFQATT and SNEGSKA (reference sequence). This CDR3 has 15 amino acids.

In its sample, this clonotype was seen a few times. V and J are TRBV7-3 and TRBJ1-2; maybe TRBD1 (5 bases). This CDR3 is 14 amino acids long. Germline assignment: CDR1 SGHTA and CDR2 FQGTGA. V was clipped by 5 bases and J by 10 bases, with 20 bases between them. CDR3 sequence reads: CASSLSGTSSSYTF. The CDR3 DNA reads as TGTGCCAGCAGCCTATCCGGGACCTCGTCGTCCTACACCTTC. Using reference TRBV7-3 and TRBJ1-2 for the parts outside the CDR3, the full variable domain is GAGVSQTPSNKVTEKGKYVELRCDPISGHTALYWYRQSLGQGPEFLIYFQGTGAADDSGLPNDRFFAVRPEGSVSTLKIQRTERGDSAVYLCASSLSGTSSSYTFGSGTRLTVV.

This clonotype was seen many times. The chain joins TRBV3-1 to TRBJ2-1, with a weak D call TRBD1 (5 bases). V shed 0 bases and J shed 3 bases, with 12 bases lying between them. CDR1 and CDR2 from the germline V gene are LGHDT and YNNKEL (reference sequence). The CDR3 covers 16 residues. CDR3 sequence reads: CASSQDPGRGYNEQFF. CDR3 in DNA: TGTGCCAGCAGCCAAGATCCAGGAAGGGGCTACAATGAGCAGTTCTTC.